Listed below are T cell receptor beta chains from one sample, sequenced in a study of blood T cell repertoires in COVID-19. Clones were sequenced by immunoSEQ multiplex PCR, and TCRdb holds only the in-frame ones, with some missing. The sample yields just under 60,000 clones, 70% to 85% seen once. The sequencing input was peripheral blood. The receptors shown here come from a human donor in a cohort sampled during active COVID-19. The CDR3 runs from the conserved cysteine through the conserved F or W. A D gene is named only where the DNA matches it firmly. Expanded clones are given a class, and other clones once, few, many or no size at all.

v_gene: TRBV15; d_gene: TRBD2; j_gene: TRBJ2-1; len: 16; abundance: NA; CDR3aa: CATSASGTSGRNEQFF; CDR3nt: TGTGCCACCAGCGCTTCCGGGACTAGCGGGAGGAATGAGCAGTTCTTC
v_gene: TRBV10-3; d_gene: TRBD1; j_gene: TRBJ1-1; len: 15; abundance: NA; CDR3aa: CAISSTGGAEAEAFF; CDR3nt: TGTGCCATCAGCTCGACAGGGGGCGCTGAAGCTGAAGCTTTCTTT
v_gene: TRBV27; d_gene: NA; j_gene: TRBJ2-3; len: 15; abundance: NA; CDR3aa: CASKRTGLGTDTQYF; CDR3nt: TGTGCCAGCAAACGCACAGGGTTGGGGACAGATACGCAGTATTTT
v_gene: TRBV28; d_gene: TRBD1; j_gene: TRBJ1-4; len: 17; abundance: NA; CDR3aa: CASSSSRQGATNEKLFF; CDR3nt: TGTGCCAGCAGTTCCTCACGACAGGGAGCAACTAATGAAAAACTGTTTTTT
v_gene: TRBV15; d_gene: TRBD2; j_gene: TRBJ2-3; len: 15; abundance: NA; CDR3aa: CATQPGTSSTDTQYF; CDR3nt: TGTGCCACCCAGCCCGGGACTAGCAGCACAGATACGCAGTATTTT
v_gene: TRBV5-6; d_gene: TRBD1; j_gene: TRBJ1-6; len: 14; abundance: few; CDR3aa: CASNGQGSNSPLHF; CDR3nt: TGTGCCAGCAACGGACAGGGGTCTAATTCACCCCTCCACTTT
v_gene: TRBV7-2; d_gene: TRBD2; j_gene: TRBJ2-3; len: 17; abundance: NA; CDR3aa: CASSSGLAGSSADTQYF; CDR3nt: TGTGCCAGCAGCTCGGGACTAGCGGGATCTAGCGCAGATACGCAGTATTTT
v_gene: TRBV24-1; d_gene: TRBD2; j_gene: TRBJ2-1; len: 15; abundance: NA; CDR3aa: CATSHGLAGGNEQFF; CDR3nt: TGTGCCACCAGCCACGGACTAGCGGGAGGGAATGAGCAGTTCTTC
v_gene: TRBV29-1; d_gene: TRBD1; j_gene: TRBJ1-1; len: 13; abundance: NA; CDR3aa: CSVRTGGNTEAFF; CDR3nt: TGCAGCGTTCGGACAGGGGGGAACACTGAAGCTTTCTTT
v_gene: TRBV6-2/TRBV6-3; d_gene: TRBD1; j_gene: TRBJ1-5; len: 16; abundance: NA; CDR3aa: CASSYGTGRSNQPQHF; CDR3nt: TGTGCCAGCAGTTACGGGACAGGGCGCAGCAATCAGCCCCAGCATTTT
v_gene: TRBV6-6; d_gene: TRBD1; j_gene: TRBJ2-7; len: 14; abundance: few; CDR3aa: CASSYRGQAYEQYF; CDR3nt: TGTGCCAGCAGTTACAGAGGACAGGCCTACGAGCAGTACTTC
v_gene: TRBV24-1; d_gene: NA; j_gene: TRBJ2-7; len: 14; abundance: NA; CDR3aa: CATSHSSRTYEQYF; CDR3nt: TGTGCCACCAGCCACTCTTCTCGAACCTACGAGCAGTACTTC
v_gene: TRBV28; d_gene: TRBD1; j_gene: TRBJ1-1; len: 17; abundance: NA; CDR3aa: CASSLSRTGGVNTEAFF; CDR3nt: TGTGCCAGCAGTTTATCTAGGACAGGGGGCGTTAACACTGAAGCTTTCTTT
v_gene: TRBV7-2; d_gene: TRBD1; j_gene: TRBJ1-4; len: 19; abundance: NA; CDR3aa: CASSSPPGQIVATNEKLFF; CDR3nt: TGTGCCAGCAGCTCACCCCCGGGACAGATAGTTGCAACTAATGAAAAACTGTTTTTT
v_gene: TRBV7-8; d_gene: NA; j_gene: TRBJ2-3; len: 13; abundance: NA; CDR3aa: CASSLLGTDTQYF; CDR3nt: TGTGCCAGCAGCTTACTCGGCACAGATACGCAGTATTTT
v_gene: TRBV28; d_gene: TRBD1; j_gene: TRBJ1-5; len: 15; abundance: NA; CDR3aa: CASSFTGVSNQPQHF; CDR3nt: TGTGCCAGCAGTTTCACAGGGGTTAGCAATCAGCCCCAGCATTTT
v_gene: TRBV5-1; d_gene: TRBD1; j_gene: TRBJ1-2; len: 15; abundance: NA; CDR3aa: CASSAGTGPLYGYTF; CDR3nt: TGCGCCAGCAGCGCCGGGACAGGCCCCCTCTATGGCTACACCTTC
v_gene: TRBV7-2; d_gene: TRBD2; j_gene: TRBJ2-3; len: 14; abundance: NA; CDR3aa: CASSGAGGTDTQYF; CDR3nt: TGTGCCAGCAGCGGGGCGGGAGGTACAGATACGCAGTATTTT
v_gene: TRBV5-1; d_gene: NA; j_gene: TRBJ2-7; len: 13; abundance: NA; CDR3aa: CASSYPPRVEQYF; CDR3nt: TGCGCCAGCAGCTACCCACCGAGGGTCGAGCAGTACTTC
v_gene: TRBV28; d_gene: NA; j_gene: TRBJ1-6; len: 15; abundance: NA; CDR3aa: CASSLDWGGDSPLHF; CDR3nt: TGTGCCAGCAGTTTGGATTGGGGAGGCGATTCACCCCTCCACTTT
v_gene: TRBV6-4; d_gene: NA; j_gene: TRBJ2-3; len: 13; abundance: few; CDR3aa: CASSSGSTDTQYF; CDR3nt: TGTGCCAGCAGTAGCGGGAGCACAGATACGCAGTATTTT
v_gene: TRBV9; d_gene: NA; j_gene: TRBJ2-2; len: 13; abundance: medium-sized; CDR3aa: CASSSQATGELFF; CDR3nt: TGTGCCAGCAGCTCCCAGGCCACCGGGGAGCTGTTTTTT
v_gene: TRBV3-1/TRBV3-2; d_gene: NA; j_gene: TRBJ1-3; len: 14; abundance: NA; CDR3aa: CASSQEFRVDTIYF; CDR3nt: TGTGCCAGCAGCCAAGAATTCAGGGTAGACACCATATATTTT
v_gene: TRBV7-7; d_gene: NA; j_gene: TRBJ2-1; len: 15; abundance: NA; CDR3aa: CASSLFKTGKDEQFF; CDR3nt: TGTGCCAGCAGCTTATTTAAAACAGGGAAAGATGAGCAGTTCTTC
v_gene: TRBV6-5; d_gene: NA; j_gene: TRBJ1-5; len: 15; abundance: NA; CDR3aa: CASSYGRSSNQPQHF; CDR3nt: TGTGCCAGCAGTTACGGCAGGTCTAGCAATCAGCCCCAGCATTTT
v_gene: TRBV7-6; d_gene: NA; j_gene: TRBJ1-2; len: 13; abundance: NA; CDR3aa: CASSLSAGNGYTF; CDR3nt: TGTGCCAGCAGCTTATCAGCAGGGAATGGCTACACCTTC
v_gene: TRBV11-2; d_gene: NA; j_gene: TRBJ2-5; len: 12; abundance: NA; CDR3aa: CASSLVLETQYF; CDR3nt: TGTGCCAGCAGCTTAGTTCTTGAGACCCAGTACTTC
v_gene: TRBV7-2; d_gene: TRBD1; j_gene: TRBJ1-3; len: 16; abundance: NA; CDR3aa: CASSATGGGLGNTIYF; CDR3nt: TGTGCCAGCAGCGCGACAGGGGGTGGGTTAGGAAACACCATATATTTT
v_gene: TRBV4-2; d_gene: TRBD2; j_gene: TRBJ2-2; len: 15; abundance: many; CDR3aa: CASSQARGVAGALFF; CDR3nt: TGTGCCAGCAGCCAAGCCCGAGGTGTAGCGGGTGCGCTGTTTTTT
v_gene: TRBV18; d_gene: NA; j_gene: TRBJ2-7; len: 14; abundance: NA; CDR3aa: CASSPPGPKGEQYF; CDR3nt: TGTGCCAGCTCTCCCCCGGGCCCTAAGGGGGAGCAGTACTTC
v_gene: TRBV4-2; d_gene: NA; j_gene: TRBJ2-7; len: 13; abundance: NA; CDR3aa: CASSREANYEQYF; CDR3nt: TGTGCCAGCAGCCGAGAGGCAAACTACGAGCAGTACTTC
v_gene: TRBV5-6; d_gene: NA; j_gene: TRBJ1-3; len: 16; abundance: NA; CDR3aa: CASSLRWRPTGNTIYF; CDR3nt: TGTGCCAGCAGCTTGAGGTGGAGACCGACTGGAAACACCATATATTTT
v_gene: TRBV4-3; d_gene: TRBD1; j_gene: TRBJ2-1; len: 15; abundance: NA; CDR3aa: CASSQEQGSSNEQFF; CDR3nt: TGCGCCAGCAGCCAGGAACAGGGGTCCTCCAATGAGCAGTTCTTC
v_gene: TRBV6-5; d_gene: NA; j_gene: TRBJ2-3; len: 14; abundance: NA; CDR3aa: CASSSTGSTDTQYF; CDR3nt: TGTGCCAGCAGTTCGACAGGCAGCACAGATACGCAGTATTTT
v_gene: TRBV3-1/TRBV3-2; d_gene: NA; j_gene: TRBJ2-4; len: 16; abundance: NA; CDR3aa: CASSQEGGRAKNIQYF; CDR3nt: TGTGCCAGCAGCCAGGAGGGAGGAAGAGCCAAAAACATTCAGTACTTC
v_gene: TRBV28; d_gene: TRBD2; j_gene: TRBJ2-1; len: 15; abundance: once; CDR3aa: CASYTPSGLYNEQFF; CDR3nt: TGTGCCAGCTACACTCCTAGCGGACTCTACAATGAGCAGTTCTTC
v_gene: TRBV5-4; d_gene: NA; j_gene: TRBJ2-7; len: 14; abundance: NA; CDR3aa: CASSFRQIPYEQYF; CDR3nt: TGTGCCAGCAGCTTCCGACAGATCCCCTACGAGCAGTACTTC
v_gene: TRBV28; d_gene: TRBD1; j_gene: TRBJ1-1; len: 17; abundance: NA; CDR3aa: CASSLGGTGGMNTEAFF; CDR3nt: TGTGCCAGCAGTTTAGGAGGGACAGGGGGAATGAACACTGAAGCTTTCTTT
v_gene: TRBV5-1; d_gene: TRBD2; j_gene: TRBJ2-2; len: 15; abundance: NA; CDR3aa: CASSNSGSPPGELFF; CDR3nt: TGCGCCAGCAGCAATAGCGGGAGTCCCCCCGGGGAGCTGTTTTTT
v_gene: TRBV2; d_gene: NA; j_gene: TRBJ2-2; len: 14; abundance: NA; CDR3aa: CASRRQENTGELFF; CDR3nt: TGTGCCAGCAGAAGACAGGAGAACACCGGGGAGCTGTTTTTT